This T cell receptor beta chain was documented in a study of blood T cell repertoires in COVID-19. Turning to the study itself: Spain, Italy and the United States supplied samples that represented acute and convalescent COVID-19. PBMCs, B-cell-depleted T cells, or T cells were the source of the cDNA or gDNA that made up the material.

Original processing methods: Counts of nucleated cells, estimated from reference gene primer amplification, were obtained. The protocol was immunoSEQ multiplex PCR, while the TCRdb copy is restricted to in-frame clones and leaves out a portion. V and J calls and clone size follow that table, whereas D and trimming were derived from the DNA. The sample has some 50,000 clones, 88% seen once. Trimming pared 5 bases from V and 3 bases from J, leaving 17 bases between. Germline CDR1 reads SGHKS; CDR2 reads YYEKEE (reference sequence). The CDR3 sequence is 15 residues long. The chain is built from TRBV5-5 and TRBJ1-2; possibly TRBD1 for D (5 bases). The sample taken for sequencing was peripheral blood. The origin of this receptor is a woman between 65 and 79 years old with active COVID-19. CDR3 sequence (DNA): TGTGCCAGCAGTGAAACGTTCAGGGATCACTATGGCTACACCTTC. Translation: CASSETFRDHYGYTF.